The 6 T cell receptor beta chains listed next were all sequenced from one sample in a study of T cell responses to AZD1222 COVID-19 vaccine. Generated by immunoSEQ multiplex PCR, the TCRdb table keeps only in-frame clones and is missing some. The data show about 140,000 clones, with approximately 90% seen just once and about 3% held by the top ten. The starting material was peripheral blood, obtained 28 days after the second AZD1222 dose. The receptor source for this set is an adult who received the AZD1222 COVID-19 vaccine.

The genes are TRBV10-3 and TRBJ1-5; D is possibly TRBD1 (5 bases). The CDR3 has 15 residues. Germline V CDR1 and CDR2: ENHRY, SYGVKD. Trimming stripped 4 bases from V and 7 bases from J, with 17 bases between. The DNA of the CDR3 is TGTGCCATCAGTGCAGGGACGGACTTGAGGCAGCCCCAGCATTTT. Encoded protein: CAISAGTDLRQPQHF.

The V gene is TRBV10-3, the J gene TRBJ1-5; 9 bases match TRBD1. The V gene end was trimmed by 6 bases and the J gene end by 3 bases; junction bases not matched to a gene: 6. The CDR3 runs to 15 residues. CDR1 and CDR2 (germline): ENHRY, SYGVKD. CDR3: CAISRDRVPNQPQHF. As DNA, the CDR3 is TGTGCCATCAGCCGGGACAGGGTTCCCAATCAGCCCCAGCATTTT.

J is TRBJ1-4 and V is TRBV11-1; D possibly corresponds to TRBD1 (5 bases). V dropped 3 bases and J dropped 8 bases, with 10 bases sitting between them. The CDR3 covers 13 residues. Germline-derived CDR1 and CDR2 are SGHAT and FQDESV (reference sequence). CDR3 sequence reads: CASSFGGEEKLFF. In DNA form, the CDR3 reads TGTGCCAGCAGCTTTGGGGGAGAAGAAAAACTGTTTTTT.

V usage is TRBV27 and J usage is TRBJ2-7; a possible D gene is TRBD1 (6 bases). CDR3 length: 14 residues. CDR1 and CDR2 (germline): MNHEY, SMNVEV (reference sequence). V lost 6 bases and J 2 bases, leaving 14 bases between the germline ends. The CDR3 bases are TGTGCCAGCAGAGACAGGTCACCACCCTACGAGCAGTACTTC. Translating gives CASRDRSPPYEQYF.

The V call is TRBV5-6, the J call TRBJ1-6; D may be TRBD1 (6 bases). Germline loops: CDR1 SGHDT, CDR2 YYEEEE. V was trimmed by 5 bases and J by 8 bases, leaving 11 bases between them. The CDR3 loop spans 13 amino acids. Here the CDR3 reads CASRRDNYSPLHF. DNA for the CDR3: TGTGCCAGCAGGCGGGACAACTATTCACCCCTCCACTTT.

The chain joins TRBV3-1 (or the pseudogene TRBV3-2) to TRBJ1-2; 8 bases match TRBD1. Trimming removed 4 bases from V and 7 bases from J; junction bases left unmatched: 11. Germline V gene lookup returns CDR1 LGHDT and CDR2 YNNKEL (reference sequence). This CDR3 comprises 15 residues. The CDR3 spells CASSLDRALSRGYTF. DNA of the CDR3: TGTGCCAGCAGCCTGGACAGGGCTCTGTCCCGTGGCTACACCTTC.